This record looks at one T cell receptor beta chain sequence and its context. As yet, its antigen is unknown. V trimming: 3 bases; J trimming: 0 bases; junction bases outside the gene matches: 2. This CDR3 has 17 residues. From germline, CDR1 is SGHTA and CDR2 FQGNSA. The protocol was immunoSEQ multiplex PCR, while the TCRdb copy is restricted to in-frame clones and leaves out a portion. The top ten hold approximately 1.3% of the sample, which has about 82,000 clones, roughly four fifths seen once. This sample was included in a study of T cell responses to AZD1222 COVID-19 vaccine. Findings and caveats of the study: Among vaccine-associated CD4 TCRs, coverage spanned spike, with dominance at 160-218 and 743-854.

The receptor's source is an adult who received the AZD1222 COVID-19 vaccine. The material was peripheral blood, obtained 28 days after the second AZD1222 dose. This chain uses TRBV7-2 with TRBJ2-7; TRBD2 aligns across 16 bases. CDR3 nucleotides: TGTGCCAGCAGCTTGGGGACTAGCGGGGGGGGCTCCTACGAGCAGTACTTC. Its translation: CASSLGTSGGGSYEQYF.